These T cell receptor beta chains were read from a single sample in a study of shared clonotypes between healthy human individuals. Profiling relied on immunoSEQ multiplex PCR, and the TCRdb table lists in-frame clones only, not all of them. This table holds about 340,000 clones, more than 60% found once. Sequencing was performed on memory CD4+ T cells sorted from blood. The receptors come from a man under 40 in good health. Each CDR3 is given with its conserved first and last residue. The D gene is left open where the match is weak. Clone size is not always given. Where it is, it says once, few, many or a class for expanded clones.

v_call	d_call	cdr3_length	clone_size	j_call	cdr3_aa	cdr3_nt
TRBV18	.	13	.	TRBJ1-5	CASSTDMNQPQHF	TGTGCCAGCTCAACAGACATGAATCAGCCCCAGCATTTT
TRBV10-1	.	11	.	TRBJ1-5	CAPVRFQPQHF	TGCGCCCCGGTCAGGTTTCAGCCCCAGCATTTT
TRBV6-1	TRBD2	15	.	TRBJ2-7	CASSEYLAGEYEQYF	TGTGCCAGCAGTGAATATCTAGCGGGAGAATACGAGCAGTACTTC
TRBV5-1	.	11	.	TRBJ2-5	CASSFDGTQYF	TGCGCCAGCAGCTTTGACGGGACCCAGTACTTC
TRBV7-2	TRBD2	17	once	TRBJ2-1	CASSSSPRSGGYNEQFF	TGTGCCAGCAGCTCCAGCCCCCGTTCGGGGGGGTACAATGAGCAGTTCTTC
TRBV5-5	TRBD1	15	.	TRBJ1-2	CASSSTRQGSYGYTF	TGTGCCAGCAGCTCTACAAGACAGGGGAGCTATGGCTACACCTTC
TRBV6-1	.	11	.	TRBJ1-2	CASSEAYGYTF	TGTGCCAGCAGTGAAGCGTACGGCTACACCTTC
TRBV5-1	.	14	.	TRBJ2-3	CASSLGKGTDTQYF	TGCGCCAGCAGCTTGGGTAAGGGGACAGATACGCAGTATTTT
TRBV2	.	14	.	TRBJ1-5	CASTEGGASQPQHF	TGTGCCAGCACCGAAGGGGGAGCCAGCCAGCCCCAGCATTTT
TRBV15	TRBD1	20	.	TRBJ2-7	CATSRELRRDRGVNYYEQYF	TGTGCCACCAGCAGAGAACTTCGTAGGGACAGGGGGGTGAACTACTACGAGCAGTACTTC
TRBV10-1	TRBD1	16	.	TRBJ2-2	CASSGAGTVNTGELFF	TGCGCCAGCAGTGGAGCCGGGACAGTGAACACCGGGGAGCTGTTTTTT
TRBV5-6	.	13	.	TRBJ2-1	CASFPLTRNEQFF	TGTGCCAGCTTCCCTCTTACTCGCAATGAGCAGTTCTTC
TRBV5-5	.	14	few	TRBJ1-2	CASSLAVTLYGYTF	TGTGCCAGCAGCTTGGCCGTTACACTTTATGGCTACACCTTC
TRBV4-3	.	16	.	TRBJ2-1	CASSQGATNSYNEQFF	TGCGCCAGCAGCCAGGGGGCAACGAACTCCTACAATGAGCAGTTCTTC
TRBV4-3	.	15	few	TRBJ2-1	CASSQNGQAYNEQFF	TGCGCCAGCAGCCAAAATGGGCAGGCTTACAATGAGCAGTTCTTC
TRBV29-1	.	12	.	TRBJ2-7	CSVFVNSYEQYF	TGCAGCGTTTTTGTGAACTCCTACGAGCAGTACTTC
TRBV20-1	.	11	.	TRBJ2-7	CSARDAYEQYF	TGCAGTGCTAGAGATGCATACGAGCAGTACTTC